These 22 T cell receptor beta chains were sequenced from one sample in a study of CD8 T cells in Susac syndrome. An input of about 0.5 to 1 ug of RNA was subjected to reverse transcription using random hexamers. From the immunoSEQ multiplex PCR reads, TCRdb called clonotypes with MiXCR, one entry per CDR3 protein. This table has some 170,000 distinct CDR3 sequences, around 94% appearing once. Sequenced sample: CD4+ T cells from PBMCs. The receptor set was obtained from a human donor with Susac syndrome.

This clonotype is a singleton in its sample. The V gene is TRBV20-1, the J gene TRBJ2-3; unclear D gene. The germline V and J ends were trimmed by 6 bases and 0 bases, with 7 bases remaining between them. Germline V gene sequence: CDR1 DFQATT, CDR2 SNEGSKA (reference sequence). The CDR3 runs 12 residues. DNA of the CDR3: TGCAGTGCAGACCCTAGCACAGATACGCAGTATTTT. Amino acid sequence: CSADPSTDTQYF.

The V gene is TRBV15, the J gene TRBJ2-1; 8 bases line up with TRBD2. With V trimmed by 0 bases and J by 8 bases, 9 bases remained unmatched. Germline CDR1 reads LNHNV; CDR2 reads YYDKDF (reference sequence). The CDR3 runs 16 residues. The CDR3 protein is CATSRDLDGGVYEQFF. CDR3 in DNA: TGTGCCACCAGCAGAGATCTGGACGGGGGGGTCTATGAGCAGTTCTTC.

Here the CDR3 reads CASSQSLPCGTGPINGYGYTF. The CDR3 region has the DNA TGCGCCAGCAGTCAATCCCTCCCGTGCGGGACAGGCCCCATCAACGGCTATGGCTACACCTTC. The rearrangement links TRBV23-1 to TRBJ1-2, with 8 nucleotides matching TRBD1. TRBV23-1 is an ORF; its function is uncertain. V shed 0 bases and J 4 bases; nucleotides not matched to a gene: 22. CDR3 size: 21 residues.

In nucleotides, the CDR3 is TGTGCCACCAGTGATCGGGACAGCAACAAAGAGACCCAGTACTTC. This translates into CATSDRDSNKETQYF. The rearrangement joins TRBV24-1 to TRBJ2-5, with 7 bases aligning to TRBD1. V shed 3 bases and J 3 bases; nucleotides not matched to a gene: 6. CDR3 size: 15 residues. Germline V CDR1 and CDR2: KGHDR, SFDVKD.

This clonotype was found a few times. The junction shows a germline mismatch at one end, possibly a read error. The V call is TRBV7-2, the J call TRBJ1-1, with D unresolved. Germline lookup yields CDR1 SGHTA and CDR2 FQGNSA. CDR3 length: 13 residues. The CDR3 region is CASSLGRNTEAFF. Here the CDR3 DNA reads TGTGCCAGCAGTTTAGGACGGAACACTGAAGCTTTCTTT.

The chain combines TRBV20-1 with TRBJ1-1; D is ambiguous. Germline values: CDR1 DFQATT, CDR2 SNEGSKA (reference sequence). V was pared by 7 bases and J by 1 base, with 7 bases between. The CDR3 sequence is 11 residues long. The CDR3 region is CSVPRNTEAFF. CDR3 nucleotides: TGCAGTGTCCCTAGGAACACTGAAGCTTTCTTT.

The V call is TRBV15, the J call TRBJ1-4; D call uncertain. V was pared by 0 bases and J by 5 bases, with 10 bases between. The CDR3 spans 15 residues. The germline V gene encodes CDR1 LNHNV and CDR2 YYDKDF (reference sequence). CDR3 region: CATSRDVQLNEKLFF. CDR3 nucleotide sequence: TGTGCCACCAGCAGAGATGTACAGTTAAATGAAAAACTGTTTTTT.

V is TRBV11-2 and J is TRBJ2-5; TRBD1 matches at 7 bases. Trimming removed 6 bases from V and 4 bases from J; junction bases left unmatched: 8. This CDR3 is built from 14 residues. The V gene's germline CDR1 is SGHAT and CDR2 FQNNGV. The CDR3 DNA reads as TGTGCCAGCAGTCTCGACAGGGCTAGAGAGACCCAGTACTTC. It is translated as CASSLDRARETQYF.

This clonotype has just a few counts. This chain joins TRBV4-1 and TRBJ2-2; 7 nucleotides match TRBD1. J was trimmed by 0 bases and V by 6 bases; bases with no gene match: 4. Germline V gene lookup returns CDR1 MGHRA and CDR2 YSYEKL. This CDR3 has 15 residues. The CDR3 coding sequence is TGCGCCAGCAGACAGGGGTTTCCGAACACCGGGGAGCTGTTTTTT. Translation: CASRQGFPNTGELFF.

This chain links TRBV5-4 with TRBJ1-1; the match to TRBD1 covers 7 bases. This CDR3 comprises 13 residues. In germline, CDR1 is SGHNT, CDR2 YYREEE (reference sequence). Losses at the gene ends were 4 bases for V and 7 bases for J; bases not matched to a gene: 7. CDR3 coding DNA: TGTGCCAGCAGCCCGGGGACAGCACGTGAAGCTTTCTTT. It yields the protein CASSPGTAREAFF.

This chain uses TRBV13 with TRBJ1-1; 10 bases line up with TRBD1. The junction had 11 bases not matched to a gene; V was cut back by 10 bases and J by 6 bases. The germline V gene has CDR1 PRHDT and CDR2 FYEKMQ (reference sequence). This CDR3 region has 14 residues. The CDR3 protein is CATERDRGIAEAFF. The CDR3 nucleotides read TGTGCCACGGAGCGGGACAGGGGTATCGCTGAAGCTTTCTTT. The full variable domain, in which reference TRBV13 and TRBJ1-1 provide the parts outside the CDR3, is AAGVIQSPRHLIKEKRETATLKCYPIPRHDTVYWYQQGPGQDPQFLISFYEKMQSDKGSIPDRFSAQQFSDYHSELNMSSLELGDSALYFCATERDRGIAEAFFGQGTRLTVV.

CDR3 residues: CSVEAGSGYTF. The CDR3 region has the DNA TGCAGCGTTGAAGCAGGGAGCGGCTACACCTTC. The genes are TRBV29-1 and TRBJ1-2; D possibly corresponds to TRBD1 (5 bases). V lost 1 base, J lost 8 bases, and 8 bases lay in between. The CDR3 has 11 amino acids. Germline loops: CDR1 SQVTM, CDR2 ANQGSEA.

V usage is TRBV7-2 and J usage is TRBJ1-2, with 7 nucleotides matching TRBD1. Germline lookup yields CDR1 SGHTA and CDR2 FQGNSA. The V segment lost 5 bases and the J segment 0 bases; nucleotides outside the gene matches: 6. The CDR3 sequence is 15 residues long. The CDR3 spells CASSPTQGTNYGYTF. The CDR3 DNA follows: TGTGCCAGCAGCCCGACACAGGGGACTAACTATGGCTACACCTTC.

This clonotype occurred once. For the CDR3, the DNA is TGTGCCAGCAGCTTGGAAGCGGGGGGTCCCAATGAGCAGTTCTTC. As protein: CASSLEAGGPNEQFF. The chain carries TRBV5-4 and TRBJ2-1, with TRBD2 identical over 9 bases. Trimming at V came to 0 bases and at J to 6 bases, leaving 4 bases not matched to a gene. Germline CDR1 SGHNT, CDR2 YYREEE (reference sequence). This CDR3 region has 15 residues.

CDR3 nucleotides: TGTGCCAGCAGCAATCCAGGGGAGACCCAGTACTTC. It encodes CASSNPGETQYF. The chain has TRBV21-1 and TRBJ2-5; TRBD1 is taken as the D call from the table, unchecked against the DNA. TRBV21-1 is recorded as a pseudogene. The length of the CDR3 is 12 residues.

This chain connects TRBV11-2 to TRBJ1-1; 7 positions match TRBD1. This CDR3 contains 15 residues. Germline V gene lookup returns CDR1 SGHAT and CDR2 FQNNGV. With V trimmed by 5 bases and J by 2 bases, 8 bases remained unmatched. The CDR3 loop is CASSPSRDRNTEAFF. CDR3 bases: TGTGCCAGCAGCCCTTCCCGGGACAGAAACACTGAAGCTTTCTTT.

This clonotype was picked up one time. The genes are TRBV12-3 or TRBV12-4 and TRBJ1-5; D may be TRBD1 (5 bases). The CDR3 is made up of 13 amino acids. Between the trimmed V and J ends, which lost 6 bases and 5 bases, there was a span of 11 bases. The CDR3 bases are TGTGCCAGCAGCATTATGGGGGATCAGCCCCAGCATTTT. Amino acid sequence: CASSIMGDQPQHF.

In this sample, this clonotype turned up once. This chain joins TRBV5-4 and TRBJ2-1; D is undetermined. In germline, CDR1 is SGHNT, CDR2 YYREEE (reference sequence). The CDR3 is 12 amino acids. The V and J ends lost 4 bases and 7 bases respectively, with 9 bases between them. CDR3 nucleotide sequence: TGTGCCAGCAGCGCAACAAGGAATGAGCAGTTCTTC. Its translation is CASSATRNEQFF.

A few counts support this clonotype. The chain couples TRBV28 to TRBJ2-7; D unresolved. The germline CDR1 and CDR2 sequences are MDHEN and SYDVKM. The CDR3 has 11 residues. Trimming took 5 bases from V and 0 from J, leaving 2 bases between them. CDR3 loop: CASSASYEQYF. CDR3 DNA: TGTGCCAGCAGTGCCTCCTACGAGCAGTACTTC. Filled out from reference TRBV28 and TRBJ2-7, the complete variable domain reads DVKVTQSSRYLVKRTGEKVFLECVQDMDHENMFWYRQDPGLGLRLIYFSYDVKMKEKGDIPEGYSVSREKKERFSLILESASTNQTSMYLCASSASYEQYFGPGTRLTVT.

The chain employs TRBV12-3 or TRBV12-4 and TRBJ2-3, with TRBD1 matching over 8 bases. V shed 7 bases and J 0 bases; nucleotides not matched to a gene: 9. This CDR3 spans 16 amino acids. CDR3 nucleotide sequence: TGTGCCAGCAACCGACAGGGGAACCCCAGCACAGATACGCAGTATTTT. Amino acid sequence: CASNRQGNPSTDTQYF.

This chain uses TRBV29-1 with TRBJ2-7, with D possibly being TRBD1 or TRBD2 (6 bases each). V lost 7 bases to trimming and J lost 7 bases, with 23 bases between them. The CDR3 extends over 14 amino acids. Germline CDR1 and CDR2: SQVTM and ANQGSEA. CDR3 loop: CSAETGAGFGEQYF. CDR3 nucleotides: TGCAGCGCCGAAACGGGGGCAGGGTTTGGGGAGCAGTACTTC.

This chain links TRBV7-2 with TRBJ2-1; D gene uncertain. V lost 6 bases and J lost 3, with 9 bases in between. The CDR3 spans 13 residues. CDR1 SGHTA and CDR2 FQGNSA come from the germline V gene. CDR3 sequence: CASRHTDYNEQFF. For the CDR3, the DNA is TGTGCCAGCAGACATACCGACTACAATGAGCAGTTCTTC.